This TCR beta chain was found in a study of blood T cell repertoires in COVID-19. Profiling relied on immunoSEQ multiplex PCR, and the TCRdb table lists in-frame clones only, not all of them. The sample lists roughly 250,000 clones, 75% to 90% occurring once. This CDR3 region has 14 residues. CDR1 and CDR2 (germline): MDHEN, SYDVKM. Trimming took 4 bases from V and 6 from J, leaving 15 bases between them. The TCR comes from a woman younger than 45 with acute COVID-19. This rearrangement joins TRBV28 to TRBJ1-2, with TRBD1 as a possible D gene (5 bases). The sequenced sample consisted of PBMCs or T cells enriched from blood (not recorded which). This CDR3 reads CASSSTGGLNGYTF. CDR3 in DNA: TGTGCCAGCAGTTCCACCGGGGGACTGAATGGCTACACCTTC.